These 20 T cell receptor beta chains share one sample of origin, sequenced in a study of blood T cell repertoires in COVID-19. Produced via immunoSEQ multiplex PCR; TCRdb's table is partial and in-frame only. Found here are about 56,000 clones, roughly 89% of them singletons; the top ten hold around 40%. The sequencing sample was made of peripheral blood. The source is a woman aged 60 to 75 with COVID-19, enrolled during active disease.

The chain joins TRBV18 to TRBJ2-7, with TRBD1 matching over 9 bases. CDR1 is KGHSH, CDR2 LQKENI, per germline. V was pared by 3 bases and J by 6 bases, with 6 bases of the junction left unmatched. The CDR3 contains 14 residues. CDR3 amino acids: CASSPDVDRGEQYF. Here the CDR3 DNA reads TGTGCCAGCTCACCGGACGTGGACAGGGGCGAGCAGTACTTC.

This clone was detected once. In DNA form, the CDR3 reads TGTGCCAGCAGTATGACCCGGGGGGCAACTAATGAAAAACTGTTTTTT. Translation: CASSMTRGATNEKLFF. The V and J genes are TRBV28 and TRBJ1-4; D possibly corresponds to TRBD1 (5 bases). In germline, CDR1 is MDHEN, CDR2 SYDVKM. This CDR3 has 16 amino acids. With 5 bases removed from V and 0 bases from J, the gap between germline ends came to 13 bases. The variable domain in full, completed from reference TRBV28 and TRBJ1-4, reads DVKVTQSSRYLVKRTGEKVFLECVQDMDHENMFWYRQDPGLGLRLIYFSYDVKMKEKGDIPEGYSVSREKKERFSLILESASTNQTSMYLCASSMTRGATNEKLFFGSGTQLSVL.

This clone was recorded once. The chain uses TRBV19 and TRBJ2-7, with D maybe TRBD2 (6 bases). The CDR3 runs 16 residues. V was trimmed by 10 bases and J by 2 bases, leaving 24 bases between them. Germline-derived CDR1 and CDR2 are LNHDA and SQIVND (reference sequence). DNA of the CDR3: TGTGCCACCACCCCCGGCGGGGCTAGAAGTCCCTACGAGCAGTACTTC. Translation: CATTPGGARSPYEQYF.

The chain joins TRBV6-2 or TRBV6-3 to TRBJ1-6; D might be TRBD1 (6 bases). Trimming removed 5 bases from V and 4 bases from J, with 9 bases in between. The length of the CDR3 is 14 residues. Germline loops: CDR1 MNHEY, CDR2 SVGEGT. CDR3 nucleotide sequence: TGTGCCAGCAGTCCCGGACAGTATAATTCACCCCTCCACTTT. Translated, it gives CASSPGQYNSPLHF.

The chain's CDR3 is CASSSRVDYRETQYF. The DNA for the CDR3 is TGTGCCAGCAGCTCCCGCGTTGACTATCGGGAGACCCAGTACTTC. The chain carries TRBV11-2 and TRBJ2-5, with D maybe TRBD2 (5 bases). The CDR3 sequence is 15 residues long. Germline loops: CDR1 SGHAT, CDR2 FQNNGV. The ends were cut back, 4 bases at V and 5 bases at J, with 17 bases in the middle.

The rearrangement links TRBV4-3 to TRBJ1-5; tentative D call: TRBD1 (5 bases). Between the trimmed V and J ends, which lost 1 base and 3 bases, there was a span of 13 bases. The length of the CDR3 is 16 residues. CDR1 LGHNA and CDR2 YSLEER come from the germline V gene. CDR3 sequence (DNA): TGCGCCAGCAGCCAAGGTTTAGGGGTCTTCAATCAGCCCCAGCATTTT. This encodes CASSQGLGVFNQPQHF.

The V and J genes are TRBV4-3 and TRBJ2-3; the match to TRBD2 covers 12 bases. This CDR3 comprises 18 residues. V trimming: 4 bases; J trimming: 4 bases; junction bases outside the gene matches: 12. Germline values: CDR1 LGHNA, CDR2 YSLEER. CDR3 nucleotides: TGCGCCAGCAGCCCCCGGTTGGCTAGCGGGGGGGCCCCAGATACGCAGTATTTT. Amino acid sequence: CASSPRLASGGAPDTQYF.

This chain connects TRBV19 to TRBJ2-2; D not certain. Between the trimmed V and J ends, which lost 1 base and 5 bases, there was a span of 8 bases. The germline V gene encodes CDR1 LNHDA and CDR2 SQIVND (reference sequence). The CDR3 sequence is 14 residues long. The CDR3 region has the DNA TGTGCCAGTAGTATAGCCCTTCAGACCGGGGAGCTGTTTTTT. Its protein product is CASSIALQTGELFF.

This chain uses TRBV7-7 with TRBJ2-7; D perhaps matches TRBD1 (6 bases). This CDR3 is 14 amino acids long. Between the trimmed V and J ends, which lost 1 base and 4 bases, there was a span of 11 bases. Germline values: CDR1 SSHAT, CDR2 FNYEAQ (reference sequence). This CDR3 is CASSLEAGAYEQYF. CDR3 DNA sequence: TGTGCCAGCAGCTTAGAGGCAGGGGCGTACGAGCAGTACTTC.

V is TRBV13 and J is TRBJ2-2, with D possibly TRBD1 on 5 matching bases. V lost 5 bases and J lost 0, with 10 bases in between. Per the germline V gene, CDR1 is PRHDT and CDR2 is FYEKMQ (reference sequence). CDR3 length: 15 amino acids. CDR3 bases: TGTGCCAGCAGCACGGACACAACGAACACCGGGGAGCTGTTTTTT. Translation gives CASSTDTTNTGELFF.

The chain couples TRBV3-1 (or the pseudogene TRBV3-2) to TRBJ1-2; maybe TRBD1 (5 bases). V shed 0 bases and J shed 8 bases, with 16 bases lying between them. From germline, CDR1 is LGHDT and CDR2 YNNKEL (reference sequence). CDR3 length: 15 residues. CDR3 in DNA: TGTGCCAGCAGCCAAGAACCTAGGGGCCCGTTAGGCTACACCTTC. Translation gives CASSQEPRGPLGYTF.

The chain has TRBV4-3 and TRBJ2-1, with 8 bases matching TRBD1. In germline, CDR1 is LGHNA, CDR2 YSLEER. The CDR3 runs to 15 residues. The ends lost 4 bases at V and 4 bases at J; junction bases unmatched: 6. The CDR3 is CASSRGQDPYNEQFF. The CDR3 nucleotides read TGCGCCAGCAGCCGGGGACAGGATCCATACAATGAGCAGTTCTTC.

The CDR3 sequence is CASNKVGDRVPQPQHF. CDR3 in DNA: TGTGCCAGCAACAAAGTTGGGGACAGGGTACCTCAGCCCCAGCATTTT. The V and J genes are TRBV6-6 and TRBJ1-5; 9 nucleotides line up with TRBD1. J gave up 6 bases and V 7 bases, and 13 bases lay outside the gene matches. This CDR3 is 16 amino acids long. Looked up from germline, CDR1 is MNHNY and CDR2 is SVGAGI (reference sequence).

The chain carries TRBV11-3 and TRBJ2-1; no reliable D call. The CDR3 is made up of 15 amino acids. The germline V gene has CDR1 SGHNT and CDR2 YENEEA. Trimming took 5 bases from V and 0 from J, leaving 11 bases between them. Here the CDR3 reads CASSPIDSSYNEQFF. DNA for the CDR3: TGTGCCAGCAGCCCCATAGACTCCTCCTACAATGAGCAGTTCTTC.

The chain joins TRBV28 to TRBJ2-1, with TRBD2 as a possible D gene (5 bases). Germline V gives CDR1 MDHEN, CDR2 SYDVKM. This CDR3 has 13 amino acids. V shed 3 bases and J shed 5 bases, with 8 bases lying between them. CDR3 protein: CASSFSVDNEQFF. The CDR3 DNA reads as TGTGCCAGCAGTTTTAGCGTGGACAATGAGCAGTTCTTC. Complete variable domain (other parts from reference TRBV28 and TRBJ2-1): DVKVTQSSRYLVKRTGEKVFLECVQDMDHENMFWYRQDPGLGLRLIYFSYDVKMKEKGDIPEGYSVSREKKERFSLILESASTNQTSMYLCASSFSVDNEQFFGPGTRLTVL.

The rearrangement joins TRBV9 to TRBJ1-1; D not certain. The CDR3 loop spans 15 amino acids. V was trimmed by 0 bases and J by 0 bases, leaving 9 bases between them. Germline V gene sequence: CDR1 SGDLS, CDR2 YYNGEE. The CDR3 DNA reads as TGTGCCAGCAGCGTAGTTCCTAATTTGAACACTGAAGCTTTCTTT. Residues: CASSVVPNLNTEAFF.

This sequence joins TRBV6-6 and TRBJ2-3; 12 bases are a match to TRBD2. The CDR3 contains 16 residues. J was trimmed by 6 bases and V by 6 bases; bases with no gene match: 10. Germline V lookup: CDR1 MNHNY, CDR2 SVGAGI (reference sequence). CDR3 sequence (DNA): TGTGCCAGCAGCCGGGAGCTAGCGGGAGGGACGGATACGCAGTATTTT. Protein product: CASSRELAGGTDTQYF.

The chain carries TRBV6-5 and TRBJ1-3; D unresolved. V was shortened by 0 bases and J by 0 bases, with 6 bases between the two germline ends. The CDR3 totals 15 residues. Germline V gene lookup returns CDR1 MNHEY and CDR2 SVGAGI. CDR3 sequence reads: CASSYSHYSGNTIYF. The CDR3 nucleotides read TGTGCCAGCAGTTACTCCCACTACTCTGGAAACACCATATATTTT.

Only a few counts were recorded for this clone. The V call is TRBV5-8, the J call TRBJ1-5; D remains ambiguous. In germline, CDR1 is SGHTS, CDR2 YDEGEE. Between the trimmed V and J ends, which lost 0 bases and 8 bases, there was a span of 6 bases. This CDR3 spans 12 amino acids. The CDR3 loop reads CASSLASEPQHF. The CDR3 coding sequence is TGTGCCAGCAGCTTGGCGTCGGAGCCCCAGCATTTT.

This rearrangement joins TRBV9 to TRBJ1-1; 7 nucleotides line up with TRBD1. The length of the CDR3 is 12 residues. J was trimmed by 11 bases and V by 0 bases; bases with no gene match: 4. Germline-derived CDR1 and CDR2 are SGDLS and YYNGEE. For the CDR3, the DNA is TGTGCCAGCAGCGTAGTGGAGGGACAGGCTTTCTTT. Translated: CASSVVEGQAFF.